A single sample gave rise to the 14 T cell receptor beta chains below, sequenced in a study of response to subunit inactivated influenza vaccine. One entry per CDR3 protein results from TCRdb running MiXCR on the RT-PCR reads. The sample lists roughly 700,000 distinct CDR3 sequences, roughly 14% occurring once. Source: PBMCs from blood, taken 11 to 12 days after vaccination. The receptors here all came from a man between 50 and 59 years old who received an inactivated influenza vaccine.

The V gene is TRBV10-3, the J gene TRBJ2-7; TRBD1 matches 7 bases. The length of the CDR3 is 14 residues. CDR1 and CDR2 (germline): ENHRY, SYGVKD. J gave up 5 bases and V 4 bases, and 8 bases lay outside the gene matches. CDR3 residues: CAISVTTGSNEQYF. The CDR3 DNA follows: TGTGCCATCAGTGTGACGACAGGGAGCAACGAGCAGTACTTC.

The chain carries TRBV4-3 and TRBJ2-3; D gene unclear. With 1 base removed from V and 4 bases from J, the gap between germline ends came to 9 bases. Per germline, CDR1 LGHNA and CDR2 YSLEER. The CDR3 extends over 14 amino acids. The CDR3 DNA is TGCGCCAGCAGCCAAGGGCCCCTCCCAGATACGCAGTATTTT. This gives the protein CASSQGPLPDTQYF.

The gene calls are TRBV28 and TRBJ2-3, with D possibly TRBD2 on 6 matching bases. The CDR3 has 14 amino acids. Trimming left V 8 bases short and J 6 bases short, with 18 bases between. Germline V gives CDR1 MDHEN, CDR2 SYDVKM. The CDR3 region is CASARGGHLDTQYF. The CDR3 coding sequence is TGTGCCAGCGCACGTGGAGGGCATCTCGATACGCAGTATTTT.

The gene calls are TRBV6-2 or TRBV6-3 and TRBJ1-1; the D is unclear. Germline assignment: CDR1 MNHEY and CDR2 SVGEGT. The V end lost 2 bases, the J end lost 7 bases, and 8 bases lay between the germline ends. This CDR3 spans 12 amino acids. The CDR3 DNA reads as TGTGCCAGCAGTTACGTGGGCGGTGAAGCTTTCTTT. Translated: CASSYVGGEAFF.

This clonotype showed up just a few times. The chain employs TRBV7-2 and TRBJ2-1; 9 bases match TRBD2. This CDR3 has 15 amino acids. The germline CDR1 and CDR2 sequences are SGHTA and FQGNSA. Trimming at V came to 4 bases and at J to 9 bases, leaving 10 bases not matched to a gene. The CDR3 coding sequence is TGTGCCAGCAGCTCCCGGGCTGGCGGGGGGGCTGAGCAGTTCTTC. Protein: CASSSRAGGGAEQFF.

In this sample, this clonotype turned up a few times. The chain recombines TRBV5-6 with TRBJ2-1; 7 bases are shared with TRBD1. V trimming: 3 bases; J trimming: 10 bases; junction bases outside the gene matches: 1. CDR1 SGHDT and CDR2 YYEEEE come from the germline V gene. The CDR3 contains 11 residues. In DNA, the CDR3 is TGTGCCAGCAGCTGGGGACAGGAGCAGTTCTTC. Translation gives CASSWGQEQFF.

This chain connects TRBV6-1 to TRBJ2-7; 12 bases align to TRBD1. The germline gives CDR1 MNHNS, CDR2 SASEGT. J gave up 0 bases and V 2 bases, and 11 bases lay outside the gene matches. This CDR3 is built from 19 residues. CDR3 coding DNA: TGTGCCAGCAGTGAAAGAGGAGCCGGGACAGGGGGCATCTCCTACGAGCAGTACTTC. Translated: CASSERGAGTGGISYEQYF.

The CDR3 DNA follows: TGTGCCATCAGTGCGGGAGGGGATACCCAGTTCTTC. Protein sequence: CAISAGGDTQFF. The J gene is TRBJ2-5, the V gene TRBV10-3, with 8 bases identical to TRBD2. The J call may be incorrect, as the DNA end agrees better with TRBJ2-1. Germline CDR1 reads ENHRY; CDR2 reads SYGVKD. This CDR3 has 12 residues.

This CDR3 reads CASSFEGAGYTF. The CDR3 bases are TGCGCCAGCAGCTTTGAAGGTGCCGGCTACACCTTC. The chain has TRBV5-1 and TRBJ1-2; D unresolved. Germline V gene lookup returns CDR1 SGHRS and CDR2 YFSETQ. The CDR3 extends over 12 amino acids. V lost 2 bases and J 8 bases, leaving 10 bases between the germline ends. The entire variable domain, with the rest obtained from reference TRBV5-1 and TRBJ1-2, is as follows: KAGVTQTPRYLIKTRGQQVTLSCSPISGHRSVSWYQQTPGQGLQFLFEYFSETQRNKGNFPGRFSGRQFSNSRSEMNVSTLELGDSALYLCASSFEGAGYTFGSGTRLTVV.

This clonotype was seen a handful of times. V usage is TRBV7-8 and J usage is TRBJ2-5; 7 nucleotides align to TRBD1. Germline V lookup: CDR1 SGHVS, CDR2 FQNEAQ. V trimming: 5 bases; J trimming: 2 bases; junction bases outside the gene matches: 11. The CDR3 length is 16 residues. The CDR3 bases are TGTGCCAGCAGCCCGGTTAGATACAGGGGTCAAGAGACCCAGTACTTC. Its translation: CASSPVRYRGQETQYF.

The V call is TRBV5-1, the J call TRBJ2-1, with TRBD2 matching 8 bases. This CDR3 comprises 16 residues. The trim removed 3 bases at V and 6 bases at J, leaving 11 bases unmatched. The V gene's germline CDR1 is SGHRS and CDR2 YFSETQ. For the CDR3, the DNA is TGCGCCAGCAGCTCGGGGGGGACACCATACATCAATGAGCAGTTCTTC. Translating gives CASSSGGTPYINEQFF.

With respect to this clonotype: Given a much more abundant clone one base away, this may be a read error. V gene TRBV7-2 combines with J gene TRBJ2-1, with D possibly being TRBD1 (5 bases). Germline values: CDR1 SGHTA, CDR2 FQGNSA. CDR3 size: 12 residues. V lost 1 base to trimming and J lost 11 bases, with 9 bases between them. CDR3 amino acids: CASSLVRDKQFF. The CDR3 coding sequence is TGTGCCAGCAGCTTAGTCAGGGATAAGCAGTTCTTC.

This clonotype came up a few times. V usage is TRBV7-8 and J usage is TRBJ2-5; TRBD2 agrees at 7 bases. The CDR3 spans 14 residues. The germline V gene has CDR1 SGHVS and CDR2 FQNEAQ. With V trimmed by 6 bases and J by 5 bases, 9 bases remained unmatched. The CDR3 sequence is CASRLGAGRETQYF. The CDR3 DNA sequence: TGTGCCAGCAGACTAGGAGCGGGACGGGAGACCCAGTACTTC.

The chain has TRBV5-1 and TRBJ1-1; D unresolved. This CDR3 comprises 14 residues. Between the trimmed V and J ends, which lost 1 base and 2 bases, there was a span of 9 bases. Germline values: CDR1 SGHRS, CDR2 YFSETQ. The CDR3 DNA sequence: TGCGCCAGCAGCTTGTCAACCACCAACACTGAAGCTTTCTTT. It translates to CASSLSTTNTEAFF.